This TCR beta chain was captured by sequencing in a study of Ad26.COV2.S vaccination and SARS-CoV-2 variants. This clone has only a few counts. Profiling relied on immunoSEQ multiplex PCR, and the TCRdb table lists in-frame clones only, not all of them. This sample has around 320,000 clones, with around 87% found just once. Treatment reported: roughly 18 received Ad26.COV2.S at low or high dose, single or two shots; about 5 received placebo; per-sample allocation not given. All samples were drawn on day 63, counting from the first vaccine or placebo injection. V was clipped by 5 bases and J by 4 bases, with 12 bases between them. Germline lookup yields CDR1 SEHNR and CDR2 FQNEAQ (reference sequence). This CDR3 has 14 amino acids.

Here the sequenced sample was peripheral blood, taken in a trial of Ad26.COV2.S vaccine versus placebo. The rearrangement joins TRBV7-9 to TRBJ1-5, with no clear D. The TCR originated in a person aged 18 to 65 who received the Ad26.COV2.S COVID-19 vaccine or a placebo. The CDR3 DNA sequence: TGTGCCAGCAGCCCACGGGCCGGGAATCAGCCCCAGCATTTT. This gives the protein CASSPRAGNQPQHF.